One and the same sample provided the 7 T cell receptor beta chains below, sequenced in a study of blood T cell repertoires in COVID-19. This table comes from immunoSEQ multiplex PCR, and its TCRdb copy is limited to in-frame clones, with some not included. Among roughly 120,000 clones listed, approximately 85% were seen once. What was sequenced was peripheral blood. Every receptor here comes from a human donor in a cohort sampled during active COVID-19.

The chain combines TRBV19 with TRBJ1-2; 10 positions match TRBD1. V gave up 7 bases and J gave up 7 bases; unmatched junction bases: 9. Looked up from germline, CDR1 is LNHDA and CDR2 is SQIVND (reference sequence). The CDR3 runs to 14 residues. The CDR3 sequence: CASTVDRGPTGYTF. As DNA, the CDR3 is TGTGCCAGTACCGTAGACAGGGGGCCGACTGGCTACACCTTC.

This sequence joins TRBV23-1 and TRBJ2-4; D remains unclear. TRBV23-1 is placed among ORFs of uncertain function. The germline V and J ends were trimmed by 6 bases and 0 bases, with 21 bases remaining between them. CDR3 length: 18 residues. The DNA of the CDR3 is TGCGCCAGCAGCCTTCCTGCGAAGCCCTCCATAGCCAAAAACATTCAGTACTTC. It yields the protein CASSLPAKPSIAKNIQYF.

The gene calls are TRBV11-2 and TRBJ2-1, with 11 bases fitting TRBD2. This CDR3 comprises 14 residues. Germline V gene lookup returns CDR1 SGHAT and CDR2 FQNNGV. V trimming: 5 bases; J trimming: 6 bases; junction bases outside the gene matches: 3. Here the CDR3 reads CASSPGTSGNEQFF. Written as DNA, the CDR3 is TGTGCCAGCAGCCCGGGGACTAGCGGCAATGAGCAGTTCTTC. Full variable domain (rest looked up from reference TRBV11-2 and TRBJ2-1): EAGVAQSPRYKIIEKRQSVAFWCNPISGHATLYWYQQILGQGPKLLIQFQNNGVVDDSQLPKDRFSAERLKGVDSTLKIQPAKLEDSAVYLCASSPGTSGNEQFFGPGTRLTVL.

V is TRBV11-2 and J is TRBJ1-1; possibly TRBD1 for D (5 bases). Germline V gene sequence: CDR1 SGHAT, CDR2 FQNNGV. V gave up 2 bases and J gave up 2 bases, with 9 bases separating them. This CDR3 has 14 amino acids. Here the CDR3 reads CASSLRTTNTEAFF. The CDR3 region has the DNA TGTGCCAGCAGCTTAAGGACAACTAACACTGAAGCTTTCTTT.

The chain joins TRBV9 to TRBJ2-5, with TRBD1 matching over 9 bases. The CDR3 runs 15 residues. With 4 bases clipped from V and 4 bases from J, the junction kept 8 bases outside the gene matches. The germline V gene has CDR1 SGDLS and CDR2 YYNGEE. CDR3 DNA sequence: TGTGCCAGCAGCCCCACGGACAGGGGACGAGAGACCCAGTACTTC. Translating gives CASSPTDRGRETQYF.

This chain uses TRBV9 with TRBJ2-2, with D possibly being TRBD1 (6 bases). CDR3 size: 18 residues. Germline assignment: CDR1 SGDLS and CDR2 YYNGEE. V was shortened by 2 bases and J by 1 base, with 18 bases between the two germline ends. CDR3: CASSVVNRGTLNTGELFF. The DNA for the CDR3 is TGTGCCAGCAGCGTCGTTAATAGGGGGACCTTGAACACCGGGGAGCTGTTTTTT.

The chain joins TRBV27 to TRBJ1-6; 8 bases are shared with TRBD1. The CDR3 consists of 16 residues. V was pared by 6 bases and J by 4 bases, with 8 bases of the junction left unmatched. In germline, CDR1 is MNHEY, CDR2 SMNVEV (reference sequence). Written as DNA, the CDR3 is TGTGCCAGCAGCAGTGGACAGGGAACGTATAATTCACCCCTCCACTTT. Translation gives CASSSGQGTYNSPLHF.